The clone carrying this TCR beta chain appeared a single time. No antigen is known for it. The sample originates from a study of T cell responses to AZD1222 COVID-19 vaccine. The assay was immunoSEQ multiplex PCR, and TCRdb's table has in-frame clones only and misses some. The profile covers roughly 91,000 clones, with roughly 90% appearing a single time and 2% to 2.5% taken by the ten largest. Regarding the study as a whole: In a largely white British group with more females than males, clonal diversity was possibly underestimated.

The source was peripheral blood, collected on day 0 of AZD1222 vaccination. The receptor comes from an adult in good health.

CDR3 amino acids: CASSSKEGINEKLFF. CDR3 coding DNA: TGTGCCAGCAGCTCTAAGGAGGGGATTAATGAAAAACTGTTTTTT. This chain joins TRBV7-9 and TRBJ1-4; maybe TRBD1 (5 bases). Trimming cost V 4 bases and J 4 bases, with 13 bases left between them. CDR3 size: 15 residues. Germline V gives CDR1 SEHNR, CDR2 FQNEAQ (reference sequence).